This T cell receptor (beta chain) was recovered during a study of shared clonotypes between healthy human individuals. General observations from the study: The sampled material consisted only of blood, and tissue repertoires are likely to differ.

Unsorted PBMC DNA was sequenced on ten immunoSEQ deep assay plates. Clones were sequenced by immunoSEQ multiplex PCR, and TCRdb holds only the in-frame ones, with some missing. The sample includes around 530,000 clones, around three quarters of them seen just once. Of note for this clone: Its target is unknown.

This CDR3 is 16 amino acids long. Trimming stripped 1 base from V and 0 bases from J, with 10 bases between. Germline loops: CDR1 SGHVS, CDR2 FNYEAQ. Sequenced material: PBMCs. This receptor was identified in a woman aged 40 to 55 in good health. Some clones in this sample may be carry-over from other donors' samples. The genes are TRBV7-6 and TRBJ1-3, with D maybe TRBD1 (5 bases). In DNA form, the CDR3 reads TGTGCCAGCAGCTTAGTAGGGGTTGGCTCTGGAAACACCATATATTTT. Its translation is CASSLVGVGSGNTIYF.